The subject of this entry is one T cell receptor (beta chain). This specimen comes from a study of blood T cells in healthy people across ages. PCR was performed a second time for about 7 to 12 cycles using a sample-barcoded 5' primer and a J-beta primer mix. TCRdb processed the 5' RACE reads anew with MiXCR; each CDR3 protein has one entry. Altogether over 1,500,000 distinct CDR3 sequences are present, approximately 50% being singletons, with the ten largest covering around 2.1%. The CDR3 has 14 amino acids. With 3 bases clipped from V and 2 bases from J, the junction kept 5 bases outside the gene matches. Germline CDR1 reads DFQATT; CDR2 reads SNEGSKA (reference sequence).

The sequencing input was blood. The sequence was obtained from a woman between 35 and 50 years old in good health. The chain combines TRBV20-1 with TRBJ2-5; 8 bases are shared with TRBD2. CDR3 region: CSARKRGPQETQYF. CDR3 nucleotides: TGCAGTGCTAGGAAGCGGGGGCCACAAGAGACCCAGTACTTC.